This TCR beta chain emerged from a study of beta chain features in type 1 diabetes. Study-level findings and limits: The study found moderately but significantly shorter TCRB CDR3s in all four CD4+ subsets of Type 1 diabetes patients.

A note on this clone: Its antigen is as yet unknown.

This CDR3 is 15 amino acids long. The germline V gene has CDR1 LGHNA and CDR2 YSLEER. V lost 0 bases and J 7 bases, leaving 13 bases between the germline ends. Expressed TCRB transcripts got sequenced, as all isolated RNA was reverse transcribed. Profiled with immunoSEQ multiplex PCR; TCRdb holds only in-frame clones, not every one. The sample holds 630,000 or so clones, about 14% seen once. The chain uses TRBV4-3 and TRBJ2-1; D is ambiguous. The receptor was derived from a man younger than 35 with type 1 diabetes. Material: naive CD4+ T cells from blood. The CDR3 bases are TGCGCCAGCAGCCAAGAAAAATGGCTACTTAATGAGCAGTTCTTC. It is translated as CASSQEKWLLNEQFF.